Listed below are T cell receptor beta chains from one sample, sequenced in a study of shared clonotypes between healthy human individuals. Assay used: immunoSEQ multiplex PCR; TCRdb lists only in-frame clones, some missing. Counted here are approximately 1.4 million clones, under 99% occurring once; the ten biggest clones make up about 0.4%. The sample comprised naive CD4+ T cells sorted from blood. The receptor set was obtained from a man aged 25 to 40 in good health. Both conserved end residues are part of each CDR3. Fields, in order: CDR3 DNA, CDR3 protein, J gene, V gene, CDR3 length, D gene. D genes are given only for firm matches.

TGTGCCAGCAGCGCCCATCTGGGCTGGTATGGCTACACCTTC,CASSAHLGWYGYTF,TRBJ1-2,TRBV9,14,-
TGTGCCAGCAGCTCAATCCTTGAAGCTTTCTTT,CASSSILEAFF,TRBJ1-1,TRBV5-8,11,-
TGCGCCAGCAGCTTGAGGGGCGGTGAAAAACTGTTTTTT,CASSLRGGEKLFF,TRBJ1-4,TRBV5-1,13,-
TGTGCCAGCACCTCCCCTCCGGCGCGGCCATATGGCTACACCTTC,CASTSPPARPYGYTF,TRBJ1-2,TRBV5-6,15,-
TGCGCCAGCAGCGGGACAGGTCCCTACGAGCAGTACTTC,CASSGTGPYEQYF,TRBJ2-7,TRBV5-1,13,TRBD1
TGTGCCAGCAGCTTTGTTGGCGGACAAGAGACCCAGTACTTC,CASSFVGGQETQYF,TRBJ2-5,TRBV5-4,14,-
TGTGCCAGTAGTACTTCCGGGACAGGGGTTAAGAATGAGCAGTTCTTC,CASSTSGTGVKNEQFF,TRBJ2-1,TRBV19,16,TRBD1
TGCGCCAGCAGCCAAGACCTCGGGACAGACGTGCACTTC,CASSQDLGTDVHF,TRBJ2-7,TRBV4-3,13,TRBD1
TGTGCCAGCAGCGTAGAGCGCGGACTAGTCCATCATGAGCAGTTCTTC,CASSVERGLVHHEQFF,TRBJ2-1,TRBV9,16,TRBD2
TGTGCCAGCAGCTTGTCGGATAAGGGGCACGGGGAGACCCAGTACTTC,CASSLSDKGHGETQYF,TRBJ2-5,TRBV5-4,16,-
TGTGCCAGCAGCCTCGGGACTAGCGGCGGCAATGAGCAGTTCTTC,CASSLGTSGGNEQFF,TRBJ2-1,TRBV28,15,TRBD2
TGTGCCAGCAGCCAAATTTTCGGGACACCGACCTACAATGAGCAGTTCTTC,CASSQIFGTPTYNEQFF,TRBJ2-1,TRBV14,17,-
TGTGCCAGCTCACCACCGGGGTTCTCCTACGAGCAGTACTTC,CASSPPGFSYEQYF,TRBJ2-7,TRBV18,14,-
TGTGCCAGCAGTAGCGGGAGGCGCACCGGGGAGCTGTTTTTT,CASSSGRRTGELFF,TRBJ2-2,TRBV6-5,14,TRBD2
TGCGCCGGGACCGTAGATGAAAAACTGTTTTTT,CAGTVDEKLFF,TRBJ1-4,TRBV20-1,11,-
TGTGCCAGCAGTGACGGACGCAGTACAGATACGCAGTATTTT,CASSDGRSTDTQYF,TRBJ2-3,TRBV14,14,-
TGTGCCACAAGACCAGGTGGGGCCGGGGAGCTGTTTTTT,CATRPGGAGELFF,TRBJ2-2,TRBV28,13,-